These 24 T cell receptor beta chains share one sample of origin, sequenced in a study of T-cell memory formation after mild COVID-19. TCRdb reprocessed the 5' RACE reads with MiXCR, giving one entry per CDR3 protein. The sample holds roughly 51,000 distinct CDR3 sequences, approximately 7% seen once. The material sequenced was PBMCs or a T cell subset sorted from them (not recorded which). The source is a man younger than 35 who had mild COVID-19 (a few samples of this study predate the infection). Cell type and time point are not known.

This clonotype was detected a few times. The gene calls are TRBV7-6 and TRBJ1-3; no reliable D call. The germline CDR1 and CDR2 sequences are SGHVS and FNYEAQ. The CDR3 covers 14 residues. Trimming stripped 5 bases from V and 0 bases from J, with 8 bases between. The CDR3 DNA reads TGTGCCAGCAGCCCGCGCCCCTCTGGAAACACCATATATTTT. It is translated as CASSPRPSGNTIYF.

This clonotype turned up a few times. The chain recombines TRBV18 with TRBJ1-4; D possibly corresponds to TRBD1 (5 bases). V gave up 3 bases and J gave up 7 bases, with 12 bases separating them. CDR1 KGHSH and CDR2 LQKENI come from the germline V gene. This CDR3 is 14 amino acids long. DNA of the CDR3: TGTGCCAGCTCACCGGGGGAATGGGGTGAAAAACTGTTTTTT. It yields the protein CASSPGEWGEKLFF.

This clonotype was detected only a few times. The rearrangement joins TRBV5-1 to TRBJ1-1; tentatively, D is TRBD1 (6 bases). This CDR3 is 15 amino acids long. Trimming took 0 bases from V and 1 from J, leaving 10 bases between them. CDR1 is SGHRS and CDR2 is YFSETQ in the germline V gene. The CDR3 loop is CASSLEPTGNTEAFF. The DNA for the CDR3 is TGCGCCAGCAGCTTGGAGCCGACAGGGAACACTGAAGCTTTCTTT.

This clonotype occurred many times. The rearrangement joins TRBV5-1 to TRBJ2-6; TRBD2 matches at 9 bases. This CDR3 has 17 residues. V dropped 2 bases and J dropped 2; count of bases not matched to a gene: 5. Germline CDR1 reads SGHRS; CDR2 reads YFSETQ. CDR3 nucleotides: TGCGCCAGCAGCTTTCTAGCGGGGTTTACTGGGGCCAACGTCCTGACTTTC. It codes for CASSFLAGFTGANVLTF.

The V gene is TRBV7-9, the J gene TRBJ1-2; TRBD1 matches at 8 bases. CDR1 and CDR2 (germline): SEHNR, FQNEAQ (reference sequence). The CDR3 is 14 residues long. V lost 7 bases, J lost 2 bases, and 6 bases stayed unmatched. CDR3 loop: CASTGQGLNYGYTF. CDR3 coding DNA: TGTGCCAGCACCGGACAGGGCCTAAACTATGGCTACACCTTC.

V is TRBV3-1 and J is TRBJ2-3; unclear D gene. V shed 4 bases and J shed 6 bases, with 11 bases lying between them. The germline gives CDR1 LGHDT, CDR2 YNNKEL (reference sequence). The CDR3 has 13 amino acids. CDR3 protein: CASSPHYADTQYF. CDR3 DNA: TGTGCCAGCAGCCCCCATTATGCTGATACGCAGTATTTT.

This clonotype is medium-sized in the sample. This sequence joins TRBV14 and TRBJ2-5, with D unresolved. This CDR3 is built from 13 residues. Germline lookup yields CDR1 SGHDN and CDR2 FVKESK. V dropped 0 bases and J dropped 4 bases, with 6 bases sitting between them. In nucleotides, the CDR3 is TGTGCCAGCAGCCAAGATTGGGGAGAGACCCAGTACTTC. Protein product: CASSQDWGETQYF.

This clonotype was seen a few times. The chain has TRBV18 and TRBJ2-7, with D perhaps TRBD1 (6 bases). The CDR3 extends over 13 amino acids. The germline gives CDR1 KGHSH, CDR2 LQKENI. Trimming shortened V by 3 bases and J by 3 bases, and 9 bases separated the two germline ends. The CDR3 nucleotides read TGTGCCAGCTCACCCCCGGACAGCTACGAGCAGTACGTC. Translation: CASSPPDSYEQYV.

This clonotype was observed a handful of times. This chain links TRBV29-1 with TRBJ1-2; unclear D gene. The germline gives CDR1 SQVTM, CDR2 ANQGSEA. The CDR3 consists of 14 residues. The ends were cut back, 1 base at V and 6 bases at J, with 15 bases in the middle. CDR3 DNA: TGCAGCGTTGAAGGCTTCGGACGCGAGAATGGCTACACCTTC. It encodes CSVEGFGRENGYTF.

There are a few counts of this clonotype. This chain joins TRBV13 and TRBJ2-2; D possibly matches TRBD1 or TRBD2 (5 bases each). CDR1 and CDR2 (germline): PRHDT, FYEKMQ (reference sequence). Trimming removed 5 bases from V and 6 bases from J, with 19 bases in between. The CDR3 has 16 residues. The CDR3 DNA follows: TGTGCCAGCAGCGGCCGACAGATCCAGGGACCCGGGGAGCTGTTTTTT. Amino acid sequence: CASSGRQIQGPGELFF.

A few counts support this clonotype. The chain links TRBV4-2 to TRBJ1-3; no clear D gene. Germline V lookup: CDR1 LGHNA, CDR2 YNFKEQ. The CDR3 runs 15 residues. V was clipped by 1 base and J by 0 bases, with 7 bases between them. The CDR3 here is CASSQVGDSGNTIYF. The CDR3 bases are TGTGCCAGCAGCCAAGTCGGGGACTCTGGAAACACCATATATTTT.

At least ten counts were recorded for this clonotype. V is TRBV14 and J is TRBJ2-5, with 7 bases matching TRBD2. Trimming at V came to 0 bases and at J to 5 bases, leaving 6 bases not matched to a gene. Germline CDR1 SGHDN, CDR2 FVKESK. The CDR3 extends over 15 amino acids. The CDR3 bases are TGTGCCAGCAGCCAAGAACTGGCGGGGGTGGAGACCCAGTACTTC. Amino acid sequence: CASSQELAGVETQYF.

In this sample, this clonotype turned up a few times. J is TRBJ2-3 and V is TRBV5-1; D uncertain. V was cut by 0 bases and J by 2 bases, with 7 bases left in between. This CDR3 region has 14 residues. Germline V gene sequence: CDR1 SGHRS, CDR2 YFSETQ. The CDR3, as DNA: TGCGCCAGCAGCTTGGGCAGCCTCACAGATACGCAGTATTTT. Translating it yields CASSLGSLTDTQYF.

Ten or more counts support this clonotype. V is TRBV6-5 and J is TRBJ2-7; 8 nucleotides align to TRBD2. With V trimmed by 6 bases and J by 1 base, 5 bases remained unmatched. Germline CDR1 and CDR2: MNHEY and SVGAGI. There are 14 residues in the CDR3. For the CDR3, the DNA is TGTGCCAGCAGCCCCGGGGGGGCATCCTACGAGCAGTACGTC. Its protein is CASSPGGASYEQYV.

This clonotype appeared a few times. The rearrangement uses TRBV27 and TRBJ2-1, with 9 nucleotides matching TRBD2. CDR1 and CDR2 (germline): MNHEY, SMNVEV (reference sequence). V was clipped by 5 bases and J by 4 bases; unmatched bases: 3. CDR3 length equals 14 residues. The CDR3 DNA reads TGTGCCAGCAGTAACCTAGCGGGGTACAATGAGCAGTTCTTC. It translates to CASSNLAGYNEQFF.

The rearrangement links TRBV14 to TRBJ2-6; 7 bases agree with TRBD1. Germline V lookup: CDR1 SGHDN, CDR2 FVKESK. The CDR3 spans 16 residues. With 5 bases clipped from V and 2 bases from J, the junction kept 6 bases outside the gene matches. CDR3 region: CASSYYRGPGANVLTF. CDR3 sequence (DNA): TGTGCCAGCAGCTACTACAGGGGTCCTGGGGCCAACGTCCTGACTTTC.

This clonotype was seen repeatedly, ten times or more. This chain uses TRBV4-1 with TRBJ2-7; TRBD2 matches 12 bases. The CDR3 runs 15 residues. Losses at the gene ends were 4 bases for V and 2 bases for J; bases not matched to a gene: 3. Germline V gene sequence: CDR1 MGHRA, CDR2 YSYEKL. The CDR3 DNA reads TGCGCCAGCAGCCGATCTAGCGGGGGGGCCTACGAGCAGTACTTC. This gives the protein CASSRSSGGAYEQYF.

In its sample, this clonotype was seen a few times. V usage is TRBV20-1 and J usage is TRBJ2-5, with D perhaps TRBD2 (6 bases). CDR1 is DFQATT, CDR2 SNEGSKA, per germline (reference sequence). Trimming cost V 0 bases and J 5 bases, with 13 bases left between them. This CDR3 is 14 amino acids long. CDR3 sequence: CSARDLAGGETQYF. The CDR3 region has the DNA TGCAGTGCTAGAGATCTGGCCGGAGGGGAGACCCAGTACTTC.

The sample holds a few counts of this clonotype. The chain joins TRBV18 to TRBJ2-5, with D possibly matching TRBD2 (5 bases). The CDR3 runs 16 residues. Trimming cost V 3 bases and J 1 base, with 15 bases left between them. CDR1 is KGHSH and CDR2 is LQKENI in the germline V gene. This CDR3 reads CASSPATSLGQETQYF. CDR3 sequence (DNA): TGTGCCAGCTCACCGGCTACTAGTTTAGGCCAAGAGACCCAGTACTTC.

The table lists this clonotype with many counts. The chain has TRBV20-1 and TRBJ2-7, with 7 positions matching TRBD2. In germline, CDR1 is DFQATT, CDR2 SNEGSKA (reference sequence). The CDR3 contains 14 residues. V was clipped by 4 bases and J by 5 bases; unmatched bases: 11. For the CDR3, the DNA is TGCAGTGCTATGGTCGGGGGGAGTATCAACGAGCAGTACTTC. Its protein product is CSAMVGGSINEQYF.

This chain connects TRBV4-2 to TRBJ1-4, with a tentative D call TRBD1 (6 bases). The V end was cut by 1 base, the J end by 5 bases, with 11 bases between. The germline V gene has CDR1 LGHNA and CDR2 YNFKEQ. The CDR3 length is 15 residues. Here the CDR3 DNA reads TGTGCCAGCAGCCAAGTAGGGGGATCAAATGAAAAACTGTTTTTT. It translates to CASSQVGGSNEKLFF.

This clonotype was detected a few times. The rearrangement joins TRBV5-4 to TRBJ2-1; weak D call: TRBD2 (5 bases). Germline CDR1 is SGHNT and CDR2 is YYREEE (reference sequence). The CDR3 length is 13 residues. V was shortened by 3 bases and J by 9 bases, with 13 bases between the two germline ends. The CDR3 here is CASSSWTAGEQFF. The CDR3 bases are TGTGCCAGCAGCTCGTGGACTGCCGGTGAGCAGTTCTTC.

This clonotype has only a few counts. The V gene is TRBV4-3, the J gene TRBJ2-1; D is perhaps TRBD2 (5 bases). Per the germline V gene, CDR1 is LGHNA and CDR2 is YSLEER. This CDR3 has 12 residues. The V end was cut by 0 bases, the J end by 10 bases, with 7 bases between. The CDR3 nucleotides read TGCGCCAGCAGCCAAGATCGGAGGGAGCAGTTCTTC. Translation gives CASSQDRREQFF.

This clonotype has ten or more counts. The V call is TRBV5-1, the J call TRBJ2-1; D is perhaps TRBD2 (6 bases). CDR1 is SGHRS, CDR2 YFSETQ, per germline. V lost 4 bases to trimming and J lost 4 bases, with 18 bases between them. CDR3 size: 16 residues. CDR3 sequence: CASSPGLHSLYNEQFF. DNA for the CDR3: TGCGCCAGCAGCCCGGGACTCCACTCGTTGTACAATGAGCAGTTCTTC.